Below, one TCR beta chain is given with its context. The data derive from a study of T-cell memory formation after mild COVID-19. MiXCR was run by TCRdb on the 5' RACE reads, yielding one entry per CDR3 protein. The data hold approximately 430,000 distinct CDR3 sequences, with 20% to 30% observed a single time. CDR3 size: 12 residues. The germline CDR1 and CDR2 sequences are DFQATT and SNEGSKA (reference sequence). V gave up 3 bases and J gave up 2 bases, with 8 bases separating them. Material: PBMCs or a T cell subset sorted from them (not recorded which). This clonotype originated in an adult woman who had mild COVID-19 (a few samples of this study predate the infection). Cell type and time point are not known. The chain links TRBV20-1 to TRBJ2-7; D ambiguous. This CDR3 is CSASGPAYEQYF. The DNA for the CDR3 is TGCAGTGCTAGCGGGCCGGCCTACGAGCAGTACTTC.